This TCR beta chain was captured by sequencing in a study of T-cell reconstitution after alpha-beta-depleted transplantation in children. A library of TCRbeta sequences, prepared with unique molecular identifiers, was generated. TCRdb itself ran the PCR reads through MiXCR, one entry per CDR3 protein. The table lists around 240,000 distinct CDR3 sequences, 9.7% of them singletons. This CDR3 has 14 residues. Germline lookup yields CDR1 SEHNR and CDR2 FQNEAQ (reference sequence). Trimming cost V 8 bases and J 8 bases; bases outside gene matches: 11. Many counts were recorded for this clonotype. This material consisted of PBMCs from the stem cell graft donor, taken from the stem cell graft. The clonotype originates from a human donor who donated a stem cell graft to a child with SCID. This chain joins TRBV7-9 and TRBJ2-4, with TRBD1 matching 8 bases. CDR3 residues: CASELGRGLDIQYF. DNA for the CDR3: TGTGCCAGCGAGCTCGGCAGGGGGCTGGACATTCAGTACTTC.